Detailed here is one TCR beta chain. Produced via immunoSEQ multiplex PCR; TCRdb's table is partial and in-frame only. This sample has about 6,300 clones, with approximately 76% found just once. Patient tissue came from resections in Japan or China, 2014–2017. The entry originates in a study of immune evolution from preneoplasia to lung adenocarcinoma. Across the whole study: HLA loss of heterozygosity: roughly 6.6% AIS, about 15% MIA, about 35% ADC, none AAH.

The CDR3 runs to 13 residues. Trimming took 7 bases from V and 3 from J, leaving 13 bases between them. CDR1 and CDR2 (germline): LNHDA, SQIVND (reference sequence). This chain links TRBV19 with TRBJ2-7, with D maybe TRBD1 (6 bases). The origin of this receptor is a person aged 70 to 79 with lung adenocarcinoma. The sequencing input was FFPE minimally invasive lung adenocarcinoma tissue. The CDR3: CASTPGRGYEQYF. CDR3 bases: TGTGCCAGTACTCCGGGCAGGGGCTACGAGCAGTACTTC.